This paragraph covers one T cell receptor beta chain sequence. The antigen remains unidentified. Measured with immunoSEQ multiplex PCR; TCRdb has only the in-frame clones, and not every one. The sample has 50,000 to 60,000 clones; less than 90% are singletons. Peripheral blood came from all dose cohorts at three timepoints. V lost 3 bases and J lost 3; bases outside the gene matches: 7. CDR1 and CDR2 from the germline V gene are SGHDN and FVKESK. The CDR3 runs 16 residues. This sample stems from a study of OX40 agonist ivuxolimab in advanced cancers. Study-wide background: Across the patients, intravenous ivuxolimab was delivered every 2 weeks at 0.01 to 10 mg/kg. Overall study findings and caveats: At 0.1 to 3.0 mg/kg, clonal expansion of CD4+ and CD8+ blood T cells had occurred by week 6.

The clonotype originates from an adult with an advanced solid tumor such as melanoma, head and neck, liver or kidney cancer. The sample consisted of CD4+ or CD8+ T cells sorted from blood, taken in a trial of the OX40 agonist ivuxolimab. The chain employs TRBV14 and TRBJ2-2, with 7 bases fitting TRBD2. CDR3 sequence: CASSQRAGPDTGELFF. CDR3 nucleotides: TGTGCCAGCAGCCAGAGAGCGGGACCAGACACCGGGGAGCTGTTTTTT.